This TCR beta chain was profiled in a study of T cell changes during pregnancy in multiple sclerosis. V lost 4 bases, J lost 2 bases, and 11 bases lay in between. CDR1 and CDR2 (germline): SGHTA, FQGTGA. CDR3 length equals 14 residues. The method was immunoSEQ multiplex PCR; TCRdb's version includes in-frame clones alone and lacks a portion of them. Of about 36,000 clones in the sample, roughly 93% were seen once. A few counts support this clone. This clonotype originated in a female donor with multiple sclerosis, enrolled in a pregnancy study. Sequences were derived from CD4+ T cells from peripheral blood mononuclear cells, sampled in the first trimester of pregnancy. The V call is TRBV7-3, the J call TRBJ1-1; D perhaps matches TRBD1 (5 bases). CDR3 residues: CASSSQGRNTEAFF. CDR3 DNA: TGTGCCAGCAGCTCCCAGGGCAGAAACACTGAAGCTTTCTTT. Full variable domain (remainder filled in from reference TRBV7-3 and TRBJ1-1): GAGVSQTPSNKVTEKGKYVELRCDPISGHTALYWYRQSLGQGPEFLIYFQGTGAADDSGLPNDRFFAVRPEGSVSTLKIQRTERGDSAVYLCASSSQGRNTEAFFGQGTRLTVV.